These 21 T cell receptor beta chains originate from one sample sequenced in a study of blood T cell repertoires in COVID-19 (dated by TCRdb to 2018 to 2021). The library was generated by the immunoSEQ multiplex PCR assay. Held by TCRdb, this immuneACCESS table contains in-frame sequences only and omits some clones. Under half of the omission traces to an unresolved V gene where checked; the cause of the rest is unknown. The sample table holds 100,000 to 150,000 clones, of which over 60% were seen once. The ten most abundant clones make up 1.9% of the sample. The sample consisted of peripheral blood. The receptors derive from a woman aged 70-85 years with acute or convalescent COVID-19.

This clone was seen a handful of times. CDR3 region: CASSQDGTSGLTQYF. Written as DNA, the CDR3 is TGTGCCAGCAGCCAAGATGGAACTAGCGGGTTGACCCAGTACTTC. The J gene is TRBJ2-5, the V gene TRBV3-1 (or the pseudogene TRBV3-2), with 9 bases aligning to TRBD2. The V gene's germline CDR1 is LGHDT and CDR2 YNNKEL (reference sequence). The V and J ends lost 0 bases and 7 bases, in that order; junction bases with no gene match: 6. CDR3 length equals 15 residues.

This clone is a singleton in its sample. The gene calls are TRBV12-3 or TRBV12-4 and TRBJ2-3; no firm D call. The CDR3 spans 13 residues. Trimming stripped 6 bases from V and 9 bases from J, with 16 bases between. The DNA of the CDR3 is TGTGCCAGCAGACTTCAGATCCACGGGACGCAGTATTTT. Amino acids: CASRLQIHGTQYF.

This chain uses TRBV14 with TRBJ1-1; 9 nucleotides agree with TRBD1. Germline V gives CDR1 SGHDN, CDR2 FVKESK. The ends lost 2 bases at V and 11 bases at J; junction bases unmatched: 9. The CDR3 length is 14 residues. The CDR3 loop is CASSQTTGGLGAFF. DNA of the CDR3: TGTGCCAGCAGCCAAACGACAGGGGGACTTGGCGCTTTCTTT.

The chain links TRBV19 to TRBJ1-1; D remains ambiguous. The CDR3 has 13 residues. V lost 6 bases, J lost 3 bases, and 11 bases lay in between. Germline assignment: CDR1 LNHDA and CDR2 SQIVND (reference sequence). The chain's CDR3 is CASSPEVYTEAFF. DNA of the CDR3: TGTGCCAGTAGCCCAGAGGTTTACACTGAAGCTTTCTTT.

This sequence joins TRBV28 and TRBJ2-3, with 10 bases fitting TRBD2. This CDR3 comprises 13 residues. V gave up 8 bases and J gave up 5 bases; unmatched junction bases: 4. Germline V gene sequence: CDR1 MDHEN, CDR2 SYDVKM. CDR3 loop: CASSGTSVDTQYF. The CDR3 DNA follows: TGTGCCAGCTCGGGGACTAGCGTAGATACGCAGTATTTT.

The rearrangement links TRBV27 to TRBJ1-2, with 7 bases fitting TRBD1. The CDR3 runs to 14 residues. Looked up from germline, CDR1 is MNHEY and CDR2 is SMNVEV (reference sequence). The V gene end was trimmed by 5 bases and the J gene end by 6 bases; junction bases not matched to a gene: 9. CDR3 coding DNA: TGTGCCAGCAGTGCCGTCGGGACAGCAGATGGCTACACCTTC. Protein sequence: CASSAVGTADGYTF.

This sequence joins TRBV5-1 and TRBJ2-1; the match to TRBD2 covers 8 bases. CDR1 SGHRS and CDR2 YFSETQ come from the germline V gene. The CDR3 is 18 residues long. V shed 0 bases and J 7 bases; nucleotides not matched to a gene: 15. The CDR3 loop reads CASSLATGTSRRSNEQFF. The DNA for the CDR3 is TGCGCCAGCAGCTTGGCTACCGGGACTAGTCGGAGGAGTAATGAGCAGTTCTTC.

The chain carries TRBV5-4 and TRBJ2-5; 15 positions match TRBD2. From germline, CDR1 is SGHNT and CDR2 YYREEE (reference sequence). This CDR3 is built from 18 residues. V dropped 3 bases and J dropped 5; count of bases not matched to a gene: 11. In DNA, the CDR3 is TGTGCCAGCAGCTCGGACAGGGGACTAGCGGGAGGCGGGGAGACCCAGTACTTC. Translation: CASSSDRGLAGGGETQYF.

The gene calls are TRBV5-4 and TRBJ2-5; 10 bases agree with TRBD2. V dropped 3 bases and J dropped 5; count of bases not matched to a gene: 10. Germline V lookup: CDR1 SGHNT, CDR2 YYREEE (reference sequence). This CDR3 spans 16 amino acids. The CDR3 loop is CASSYGTSVGSETQYF. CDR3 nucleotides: TGTGCCAGCAGCTACGGGACTAGCGTGGGATCGGAGACCCAGTACTTC. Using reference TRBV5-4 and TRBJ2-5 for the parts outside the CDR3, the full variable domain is ETGVTQSPTHLIKTRGQQVTLRCSSQSGHNTVSWYQQALGQGPQFIFQYYREEENGRGNFPPRFSGLQFPNYSSELNVNALELDDSALYLCASSYGTSVGSETQYFGPGTRLLVL.

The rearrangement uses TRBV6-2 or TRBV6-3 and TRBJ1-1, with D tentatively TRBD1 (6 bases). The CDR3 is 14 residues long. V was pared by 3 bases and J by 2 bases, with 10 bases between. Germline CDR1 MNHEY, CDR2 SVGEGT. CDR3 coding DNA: TGTGCCAGCAGTTATGGGGGCTTCAACACTGAAGCTTTCTTT. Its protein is CASSYGGFNTEAFF.

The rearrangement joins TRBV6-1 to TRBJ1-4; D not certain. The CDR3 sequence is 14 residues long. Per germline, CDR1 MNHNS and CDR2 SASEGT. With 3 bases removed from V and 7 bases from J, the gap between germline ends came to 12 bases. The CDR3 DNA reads TGTGCCAGCAGTGACAGGTTTGTTGGTGAAAAACTGTTTTTT. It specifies CASSDRFVGEKLFF.

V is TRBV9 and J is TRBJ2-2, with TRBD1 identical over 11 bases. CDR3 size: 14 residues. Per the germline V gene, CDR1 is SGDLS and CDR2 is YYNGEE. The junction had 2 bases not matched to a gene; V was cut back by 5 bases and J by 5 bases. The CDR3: CASRGQGATGELFF. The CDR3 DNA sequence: TGTGCCAGCAGAGGACAGGGGGCAACCGGGGAGCTGTTTTTT.

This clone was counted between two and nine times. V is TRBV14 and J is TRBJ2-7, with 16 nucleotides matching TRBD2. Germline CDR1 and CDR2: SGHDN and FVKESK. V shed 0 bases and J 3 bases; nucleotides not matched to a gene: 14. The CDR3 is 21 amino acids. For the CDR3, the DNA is TGTGCCAGCAGCCAAGATCTCCCTCGACCGGGACTAGCGGGAGGGGTCTACGAGCAGTACTTC. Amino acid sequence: CASSQDLPRPGLAGGVYEQYF.

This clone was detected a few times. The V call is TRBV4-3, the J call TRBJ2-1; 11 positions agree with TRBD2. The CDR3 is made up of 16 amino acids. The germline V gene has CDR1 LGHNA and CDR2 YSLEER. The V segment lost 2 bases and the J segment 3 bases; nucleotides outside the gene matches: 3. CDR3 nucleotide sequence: TGCGCCAGCAGCCAATTTAGCGGGGGGGGCTACAATGAGCAGTTCTTC. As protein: CASSQFSGGGYNEQFF.

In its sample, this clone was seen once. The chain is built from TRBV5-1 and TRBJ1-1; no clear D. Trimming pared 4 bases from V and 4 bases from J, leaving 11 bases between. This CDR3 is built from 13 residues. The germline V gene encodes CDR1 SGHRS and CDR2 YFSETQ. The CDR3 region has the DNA TGCGCCAGCAGCACCCGGGAAGTCACTGAAGCTTTCTTT. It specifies CASSTREVTEAFF.

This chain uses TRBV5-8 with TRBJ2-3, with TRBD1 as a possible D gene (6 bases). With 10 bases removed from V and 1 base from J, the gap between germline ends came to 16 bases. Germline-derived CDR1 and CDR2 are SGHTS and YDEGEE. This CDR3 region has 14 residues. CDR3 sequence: CAGDRNGGTDTQYF. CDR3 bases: TGTGCCGGCGACAGGAATGGGGGCACAGATACGCAGTATTTT.

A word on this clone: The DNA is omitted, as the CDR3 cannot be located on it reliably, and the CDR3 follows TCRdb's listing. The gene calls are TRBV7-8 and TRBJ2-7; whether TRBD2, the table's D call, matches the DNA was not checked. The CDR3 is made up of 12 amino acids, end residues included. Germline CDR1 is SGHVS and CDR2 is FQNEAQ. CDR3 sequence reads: CASSRWGEGSNF.

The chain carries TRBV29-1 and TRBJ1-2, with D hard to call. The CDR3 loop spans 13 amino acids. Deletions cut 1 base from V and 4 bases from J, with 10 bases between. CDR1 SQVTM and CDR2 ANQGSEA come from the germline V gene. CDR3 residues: CSVEVDYPYGYTF. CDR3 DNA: TGCAGCGTTGAAGTGGACTACCCCTATGGCTACACCTTC.

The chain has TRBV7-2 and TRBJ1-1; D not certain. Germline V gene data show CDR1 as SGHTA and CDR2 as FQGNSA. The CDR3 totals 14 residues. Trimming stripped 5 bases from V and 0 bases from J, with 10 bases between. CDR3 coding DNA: TGTGCCAGCAGCCTACAGCTAATGAACACTGAAGCTTTCTTT. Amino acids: CASSLQLMNTEAFF.

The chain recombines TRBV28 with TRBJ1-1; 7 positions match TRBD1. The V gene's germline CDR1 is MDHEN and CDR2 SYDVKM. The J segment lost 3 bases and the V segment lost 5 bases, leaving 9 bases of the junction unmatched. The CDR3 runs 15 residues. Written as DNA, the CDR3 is TGTGCCAGCAGTACAGACAGGGCGATGGACACTGAAGCTTTCTTT. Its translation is CASSTDRAMDTEAFF.

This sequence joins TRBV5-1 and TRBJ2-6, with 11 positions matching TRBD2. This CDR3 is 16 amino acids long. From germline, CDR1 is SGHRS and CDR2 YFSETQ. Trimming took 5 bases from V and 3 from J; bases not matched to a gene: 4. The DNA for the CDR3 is TGCGCCAGCAGTGGGCTAGCGGGAGGTGGGGCCAACGTCCTGACTTTC. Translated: CASSGLAGGGANVLTF.